This T cell receptor beta chain stems from a study of radiation and T cells in renal cell carcinoma. Study as a whole: Nephrectomy followed 15 Gy stereotactic body radiation by 4 weeks.

The data were produced by immunoSEQ multiplex PCR, yet TCRdb's version contains in-frame clones alone and is incomplete. Found here are approximately 140,000 clones, around 89% of them singletons; the top ten hold 4.1%. Germline V gives CDR1 SGHTA, CDR2 FQGNSA. This CDR3 comprises 15 residues. Trimming took off 2 bases at V and 2 bases at J, with 10 bases between the two ends. Documented time point: baseline pretreatment blood. Treatment denoted: 15 Gy SBRT to primary tumor, nephrectomy 4 weeks later. Serial blood draws occurred at baseline and 2 and 4 weeks post-SBRT. This clonotype was obtained from a woman aged 70 to 79 with renal cell carcinoma. This chain uses TRBV7-2 with TRBJ2-4, with D uncertain. Material: blood, obtained from a patient whose treatment included radiotherapy and nephrectomy. CDR3 nucleotides: TGTGCCAGCAGCTTATCGACGGTTACCAAAAACATTCAGTACTTC. It translates to CASSLSTVTKNIQYF.